This TCR beta chain was profiled in a study of T cell changes during pregnancy in multiple sclerosis. Germline values: CDR1 MNHNS, CDR2 SASEGT. With 10 bases removed from V and 2 bases from J, the gap between germline ends came to 17 bases. CDR3 length: 15 residues. Method: immunoSEQ multiplex PCR; TCRdb's copy keeps in-frame clones and lacks some. This table has about 98,000 clones, approximately 90% appearing once. The chain has TRBV6-1 and TRBJ2-2; tentatively, D is TRBD2 (7 bases). The origin of this receptor is a female donor in good health, enrolled as a control in a pregnancy study. This material consisted of peripheral blood, taken after pregnancy. The CDR3 protein is CATRGGSPNTGELFF. CDR3 in DNA: TGTGCCACTAGGGGGGGTAGCCCCAACACCGGGGAGCTGTTTTTT.